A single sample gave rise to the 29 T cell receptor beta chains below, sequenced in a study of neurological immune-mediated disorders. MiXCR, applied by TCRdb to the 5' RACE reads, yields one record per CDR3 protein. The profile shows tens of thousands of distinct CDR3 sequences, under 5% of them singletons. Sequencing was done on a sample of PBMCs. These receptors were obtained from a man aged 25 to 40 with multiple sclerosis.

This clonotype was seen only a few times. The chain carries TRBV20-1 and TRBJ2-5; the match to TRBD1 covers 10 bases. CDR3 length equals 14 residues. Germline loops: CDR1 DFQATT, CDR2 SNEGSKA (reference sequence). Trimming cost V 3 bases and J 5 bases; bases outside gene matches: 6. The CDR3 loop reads CSASPDRGTETQYF. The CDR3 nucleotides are TGCAGTGCTAGCCCGGACAGGGGGACGGAGACCCAGTACTTC.

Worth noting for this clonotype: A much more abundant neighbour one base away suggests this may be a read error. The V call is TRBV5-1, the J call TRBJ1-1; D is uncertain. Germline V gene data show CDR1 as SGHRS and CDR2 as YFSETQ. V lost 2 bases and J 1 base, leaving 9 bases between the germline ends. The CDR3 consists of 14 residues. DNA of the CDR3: TGCGCCAGCAGCTTCTCGTCGGAGAACACTGAAGCTTTCTTT. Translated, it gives CASSFSSENTEAFF.

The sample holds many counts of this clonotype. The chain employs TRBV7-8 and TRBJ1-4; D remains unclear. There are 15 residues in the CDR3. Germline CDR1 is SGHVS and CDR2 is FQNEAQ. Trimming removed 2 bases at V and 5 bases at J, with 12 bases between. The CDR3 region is CASSLYSYLNEKLFF. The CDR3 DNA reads TGTGCCAGCAGCTTATACAGTTACCTAAATGAAAAACTGTTTTTT.

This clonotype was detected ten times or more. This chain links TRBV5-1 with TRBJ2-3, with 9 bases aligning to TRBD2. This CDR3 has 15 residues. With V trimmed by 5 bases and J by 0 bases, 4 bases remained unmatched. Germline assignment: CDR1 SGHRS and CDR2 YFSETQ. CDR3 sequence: CASRRRGGSTDTQYF. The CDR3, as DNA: TGCGCCAGCAGGCGGCGGGGGGGCAGCACAGATACGCAGTATTTT.

In DNA, the CDR3 is TGCAGTGCTAGAGGACAGGGGTCTGGAAACACCATATATTTT. It translates to CSARGQGSGNTIYF. This chain joins TRBV20-1 and TRBJ1-3; 8 bases agree with TRBD1. The germline V gene has CDR1 DFQATT and CDR2 SNEGSKA (reference sequence). Losses at the gene ends were 1 base for V and 1 base for J; bases not matched to a gene: 0. This CDR3 is built from 14 residues.

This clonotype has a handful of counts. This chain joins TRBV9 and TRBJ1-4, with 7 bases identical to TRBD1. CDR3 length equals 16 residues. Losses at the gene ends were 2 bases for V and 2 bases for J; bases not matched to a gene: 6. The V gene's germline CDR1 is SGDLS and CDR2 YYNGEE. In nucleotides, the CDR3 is TGTGCCAGCAGCGTTCGTCCGGGACAGACTAATGAAAAACTGTTTTTT. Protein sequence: CASSVRPGQTNEKLFF.

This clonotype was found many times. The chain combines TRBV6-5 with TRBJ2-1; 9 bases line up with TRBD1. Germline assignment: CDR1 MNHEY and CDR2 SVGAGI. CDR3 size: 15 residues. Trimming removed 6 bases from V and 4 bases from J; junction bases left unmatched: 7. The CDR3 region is CASRRTGDRYNEQFF. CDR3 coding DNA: TGTGCCAGCAGACGGACAGGGGATCGGTACAATGAGCAGTTCTTC.

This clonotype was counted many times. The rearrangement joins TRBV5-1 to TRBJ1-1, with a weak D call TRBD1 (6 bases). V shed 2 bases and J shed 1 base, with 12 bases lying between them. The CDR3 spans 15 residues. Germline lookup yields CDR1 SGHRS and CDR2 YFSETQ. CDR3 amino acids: CASSLRTGRNTEAFF. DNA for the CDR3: TGCGCCAGCAGCTTACGAACAGGGAGGAACACTGAAGCTTTCTTT.

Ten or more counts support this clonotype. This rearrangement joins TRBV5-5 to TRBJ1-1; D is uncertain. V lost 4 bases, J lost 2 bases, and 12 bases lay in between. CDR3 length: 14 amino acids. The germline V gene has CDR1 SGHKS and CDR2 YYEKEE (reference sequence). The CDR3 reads CASSLSPANTEAFF. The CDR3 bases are TGTGCCAGCAGCCTGTCTCCGGCTAACACTGAAGCTTTCTTT.

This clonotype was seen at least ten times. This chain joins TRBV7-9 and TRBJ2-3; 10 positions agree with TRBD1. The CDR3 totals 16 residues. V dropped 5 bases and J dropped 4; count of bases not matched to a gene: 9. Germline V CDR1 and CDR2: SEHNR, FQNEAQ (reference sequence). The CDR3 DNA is TGTGCCAGCAGCCCATCGCCGGGGACAGGGGCAGATACGCAGTATTTT. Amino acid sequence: CASSPSPGTGADTQYF.

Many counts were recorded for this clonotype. The CDR3 nucleotides read TGCAGTGCTAGTGAGGGGAGCTCCTATAATTCACCCCTCCACTTT. Residues: CSASEGSSYNSPLHF. The rearrangement joins TRBV20-1 to TRBJ1-6; possibly TRBD1 for D (5 bases). Trimming stripped 3 bases from V and 0 bases from J, with 9 bases between. CDR1 DFQATT and CDR2 SNEGSKA come from the germline V gene (reference sequence). CDR3 length equals 15 residues.

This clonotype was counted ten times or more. The CDR3 DNA reads as TGTGCCAGCTCACCAGGACAGAGGGACGAGCAGTACTTC. Its translation: CASSPGQRDEQYF. V and J are TRBV18 and TRBJ2-7; TRBD1 is a possible D gene (6 bases). CDR1 and CDR2 from the germline V gene are KGHSH and LQKENI. V was shortened by 2 bases and J by 5 bases, with 10 bases between the two germline ends. The CDR3 runs to 13 residues.

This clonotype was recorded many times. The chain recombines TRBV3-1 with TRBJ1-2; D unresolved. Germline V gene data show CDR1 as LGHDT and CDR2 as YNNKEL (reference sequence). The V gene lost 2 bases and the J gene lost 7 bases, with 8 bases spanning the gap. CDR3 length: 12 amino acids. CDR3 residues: CASSQLYTGYTF. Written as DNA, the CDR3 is TGTGCCAGCAGCCAACTCTACACTGGCTACACCTTC.

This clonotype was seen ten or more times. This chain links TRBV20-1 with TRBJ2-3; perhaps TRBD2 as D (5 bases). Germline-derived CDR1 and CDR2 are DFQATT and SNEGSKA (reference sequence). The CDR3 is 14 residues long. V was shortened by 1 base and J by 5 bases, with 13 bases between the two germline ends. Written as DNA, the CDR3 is TGCAGTGCTAGAGTAGGCGGGTTCGGAGATACGCAGTATTTT. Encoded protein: CSARVGGFGDTQYF.

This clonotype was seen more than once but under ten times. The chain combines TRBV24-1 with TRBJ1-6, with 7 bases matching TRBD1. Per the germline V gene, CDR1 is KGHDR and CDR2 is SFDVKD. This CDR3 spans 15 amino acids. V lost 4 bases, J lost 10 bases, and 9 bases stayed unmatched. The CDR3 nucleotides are TGTGCCACCAGTGACCCTTTACAGGGGAGATCACCCCTCCACTTT. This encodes CATSDPLQGRSPLHF.

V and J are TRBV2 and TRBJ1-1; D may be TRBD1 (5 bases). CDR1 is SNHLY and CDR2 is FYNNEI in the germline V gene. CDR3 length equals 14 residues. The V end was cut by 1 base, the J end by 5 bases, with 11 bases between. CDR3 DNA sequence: TGTGCCAGCAGTGAAGGAGTCCGGACAACTGAAGCTTTCTTT. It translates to CASSEGVRTTEAFF.

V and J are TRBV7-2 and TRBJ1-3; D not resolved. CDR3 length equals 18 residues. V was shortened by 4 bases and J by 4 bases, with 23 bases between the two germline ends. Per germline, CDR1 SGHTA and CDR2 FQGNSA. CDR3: CASSSRARPWAGGNTIYF. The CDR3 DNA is TGTGCCAGCAGCTCCCGGGCCCGACCTTGGGCGGGCGGAAACACCATATATTTT.

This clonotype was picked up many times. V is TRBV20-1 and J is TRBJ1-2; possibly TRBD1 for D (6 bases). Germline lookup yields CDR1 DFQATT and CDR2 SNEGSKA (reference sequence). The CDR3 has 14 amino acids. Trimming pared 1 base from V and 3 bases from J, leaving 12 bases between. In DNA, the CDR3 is TGCAGTGCTAGAGTTAGGGGGAGCGACTATGGCTACACCTTC. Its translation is CSARVRGSDYGYTF.

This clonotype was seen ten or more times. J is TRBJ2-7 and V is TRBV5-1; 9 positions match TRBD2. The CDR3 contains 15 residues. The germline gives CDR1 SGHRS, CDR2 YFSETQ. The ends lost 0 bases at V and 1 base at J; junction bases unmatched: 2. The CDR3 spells CASSLGSGGSYEQYF. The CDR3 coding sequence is TGCGCCAGCAGCTTGGGTAGCGGGGGTTCCTACGAGCAGTACTTC.

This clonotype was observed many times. The CDR3 region is CASSFPTGGLGTEAFF. CDR3 in DNA: TGTGCCAGCAGCTTTCCCACAGGGGGGCTTGGCACTGAAGCTTTCTTT. The chain couples TRBV7-9 to TRBJ1-1; 8 positions match TRBD1. This CDR3 contains 16 residues. The V segment lost 3 bases and the J segment 4 bases; nucleotides outside the gene matches: 10. Germline CDR1 SEHNR, CDR2 FQNEAQ (reference sequence).

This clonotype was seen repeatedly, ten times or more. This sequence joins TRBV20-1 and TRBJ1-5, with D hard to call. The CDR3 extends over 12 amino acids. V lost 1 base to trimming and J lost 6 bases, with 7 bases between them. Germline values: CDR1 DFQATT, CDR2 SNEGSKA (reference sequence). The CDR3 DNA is TGCAGTGCTAGAGTGGGAGGTCAGCCCCAGCATTTT. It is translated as CSARVGGQPQHF.

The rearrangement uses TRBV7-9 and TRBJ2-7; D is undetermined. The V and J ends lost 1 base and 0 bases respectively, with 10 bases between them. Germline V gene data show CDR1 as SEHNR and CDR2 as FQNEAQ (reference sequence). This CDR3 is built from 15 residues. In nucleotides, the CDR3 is TGTGCCAGCAGCTTAGTGGAAGGCGGCTCCTACGAGCAGTACTTC. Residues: CASSLVEGGSYEQYF.

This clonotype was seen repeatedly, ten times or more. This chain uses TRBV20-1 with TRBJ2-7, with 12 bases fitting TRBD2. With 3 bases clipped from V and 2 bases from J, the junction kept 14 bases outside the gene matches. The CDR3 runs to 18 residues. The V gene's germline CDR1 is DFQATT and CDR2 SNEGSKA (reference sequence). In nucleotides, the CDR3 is TGCAGTGCTAGTCCGGGACTAGCGGGCGGGGACCCAACCTACGAGCAGTACTTC. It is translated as CSASPGLAGGDPTYEQYF.

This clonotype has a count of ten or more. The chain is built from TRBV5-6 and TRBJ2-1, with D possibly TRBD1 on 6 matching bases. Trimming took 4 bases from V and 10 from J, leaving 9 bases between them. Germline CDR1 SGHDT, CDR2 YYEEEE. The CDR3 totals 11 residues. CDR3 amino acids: CASSDGTEQFF. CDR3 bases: TGTGCCAGCAGCGACGGGACAGAGCAGTTCTTC.

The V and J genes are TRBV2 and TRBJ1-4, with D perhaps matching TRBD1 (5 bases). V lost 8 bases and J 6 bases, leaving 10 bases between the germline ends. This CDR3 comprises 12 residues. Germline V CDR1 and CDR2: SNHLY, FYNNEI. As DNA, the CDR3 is TGTGCCAGCCATAGGGACTATGAAAAACTGTTTTTT. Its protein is CASHRDYEKLFF.

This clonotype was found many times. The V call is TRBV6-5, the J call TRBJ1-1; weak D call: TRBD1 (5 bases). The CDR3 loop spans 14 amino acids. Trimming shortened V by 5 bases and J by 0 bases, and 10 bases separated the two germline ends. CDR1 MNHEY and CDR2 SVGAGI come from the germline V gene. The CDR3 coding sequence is TGTGCCAGCAGTCGGGGGACGGTGAACACTGAAGCTTTCTTT. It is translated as CASSRGTVNTEAFF.

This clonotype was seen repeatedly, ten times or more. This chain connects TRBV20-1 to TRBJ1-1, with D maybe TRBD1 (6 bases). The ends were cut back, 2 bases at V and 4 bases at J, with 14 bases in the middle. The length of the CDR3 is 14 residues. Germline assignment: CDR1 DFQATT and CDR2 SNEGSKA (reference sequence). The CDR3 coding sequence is TGCAGTGCTAGATTGCGGGGGGCTGGCACTGAAGCTTTCTTT. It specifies CSARLRGAGTEAFF.

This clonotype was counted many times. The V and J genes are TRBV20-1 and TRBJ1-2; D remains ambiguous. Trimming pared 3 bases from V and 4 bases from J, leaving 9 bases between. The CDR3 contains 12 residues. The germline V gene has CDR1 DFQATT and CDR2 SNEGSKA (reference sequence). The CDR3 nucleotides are TGCAGTGCTAGGATCGGCGGCTATGGCTACACCTTC. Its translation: CSARIGGYGYTF.

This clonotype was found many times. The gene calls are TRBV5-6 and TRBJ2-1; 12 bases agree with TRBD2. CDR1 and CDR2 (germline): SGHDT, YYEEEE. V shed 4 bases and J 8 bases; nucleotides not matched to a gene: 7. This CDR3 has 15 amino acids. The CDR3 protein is CASSRTSGVFHEQFF. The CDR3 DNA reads TGTGCCAGCAGCCGGACTAGCGGGGTGTTCCATGAGCAGTTCTTC.